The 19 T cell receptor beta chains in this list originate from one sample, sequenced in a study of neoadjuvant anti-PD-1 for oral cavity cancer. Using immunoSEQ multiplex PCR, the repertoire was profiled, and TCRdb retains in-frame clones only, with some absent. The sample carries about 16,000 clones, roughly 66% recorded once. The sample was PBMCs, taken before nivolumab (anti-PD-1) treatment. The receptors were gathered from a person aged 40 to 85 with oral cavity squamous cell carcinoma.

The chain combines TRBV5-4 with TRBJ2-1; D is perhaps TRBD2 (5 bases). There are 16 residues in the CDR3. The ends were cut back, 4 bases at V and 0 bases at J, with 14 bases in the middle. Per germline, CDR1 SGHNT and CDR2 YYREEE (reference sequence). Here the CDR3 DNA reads TGTGCCAGCAGCCTGTCAGCTGGGAGCTCCTACAATGAGCAGTTCTTC. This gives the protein CASSLSAGSSYNEQFF.

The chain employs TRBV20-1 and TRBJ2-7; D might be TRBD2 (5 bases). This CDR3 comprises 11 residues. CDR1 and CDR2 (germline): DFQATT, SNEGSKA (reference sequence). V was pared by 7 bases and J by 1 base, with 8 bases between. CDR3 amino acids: CSVANSYEQYF. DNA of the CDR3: TGCAGTGTAGCGAATTCCTACGAGCAGTACTTC.

Here the CDR3 reads CASSPSRVVNTEAFF. CDR3 nucleotide sequence: TGTGCCAGCAGCCCCTCCAGGGTCGTGAACACTGAAGCTTTCTTT. The chain is built from TRBV11-2 and TRBJ1-1; weak D call: TRBD1 (5 bases). There are 15 residues in the CDR3. Germline V gene sequence: CDR1 SGHAT, CDR2 FQNNGV. V lost 5 bases to trimming and J lost 0 bases, with 13 bases between them.

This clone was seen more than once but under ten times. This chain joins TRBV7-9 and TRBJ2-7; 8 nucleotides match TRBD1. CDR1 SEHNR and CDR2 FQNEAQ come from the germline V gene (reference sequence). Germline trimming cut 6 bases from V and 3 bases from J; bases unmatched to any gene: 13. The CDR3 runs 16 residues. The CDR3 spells CASRREGTGRDYEQYF. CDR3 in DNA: TGTGCCAGCAGAAGAGAAGGGACAGGCCGTGACTACGAGCAGTACTTC.

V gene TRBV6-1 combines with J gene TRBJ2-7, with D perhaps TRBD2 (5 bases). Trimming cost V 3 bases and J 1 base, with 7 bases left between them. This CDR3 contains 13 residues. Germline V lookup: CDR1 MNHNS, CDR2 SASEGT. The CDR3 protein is CASSEDWSYEQYF. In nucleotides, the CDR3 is TGTGCCAGCAGTGAGGACTGGTCCTACGAGCAGTACTTC.

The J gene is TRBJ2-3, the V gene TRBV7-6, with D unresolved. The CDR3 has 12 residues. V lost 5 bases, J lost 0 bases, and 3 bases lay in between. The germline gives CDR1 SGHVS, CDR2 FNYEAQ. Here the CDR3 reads CASSPSTDTQYF. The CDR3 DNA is TGTGCCAGCAGCCCAAGCACAGATACGCAGTATTTT. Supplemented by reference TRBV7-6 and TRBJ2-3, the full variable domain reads GAGVSQSPRYKVTKRGQDVALRCDPISGHVSLYWYRQALGQGPEFLTYFNYEAQQDKSGLPNDRFSAERPEGSISTLTIQRTEQRDSAMYRCASSPSTDTQYFGPGTRLTVL.

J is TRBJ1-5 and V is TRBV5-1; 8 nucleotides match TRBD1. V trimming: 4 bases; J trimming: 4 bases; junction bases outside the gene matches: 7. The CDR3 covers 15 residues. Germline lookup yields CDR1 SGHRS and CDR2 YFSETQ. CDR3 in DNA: TGCGCCAGCAGCCCTGGACAGGGTTGGAATCAGCCCCAGCATTTT. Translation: CASSPGQGWNQPQHF.

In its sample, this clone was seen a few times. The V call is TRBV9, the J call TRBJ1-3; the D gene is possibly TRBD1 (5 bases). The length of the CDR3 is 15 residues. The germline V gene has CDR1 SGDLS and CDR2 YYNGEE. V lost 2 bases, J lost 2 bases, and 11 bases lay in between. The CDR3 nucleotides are TGTGCCAGCAGCGTGGAAGGGGCCACTGGAAACACCATATATTTT. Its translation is CASSVEGATGNTIYF.

The DNA of the CDR3 is TGCGCCAGCAGCCAGCCGGGACTAGCGGGGGGGGATACGCAGTATTTT. It encodes CASSQPGLAGGDTQYF. The chain joins TRBV4-1 to TRBJ2-3, with TRBD2 identical over 16 bases. The germline V gene has CDR1 MGHRA and CDR2 YSYEKL. This CDR3 has 16 residues. V gave up 3 bases and J gave up 6 bases; unmatched junction bases: 3.

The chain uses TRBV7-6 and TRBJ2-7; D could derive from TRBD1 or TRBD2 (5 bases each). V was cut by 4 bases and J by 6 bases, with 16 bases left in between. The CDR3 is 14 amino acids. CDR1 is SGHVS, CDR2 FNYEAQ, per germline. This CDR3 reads CASSSEPGRPEQYF. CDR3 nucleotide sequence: TGTGCCAGCAGCTCAGAACCGGGACGGCCCGAGCAGTACTTC.

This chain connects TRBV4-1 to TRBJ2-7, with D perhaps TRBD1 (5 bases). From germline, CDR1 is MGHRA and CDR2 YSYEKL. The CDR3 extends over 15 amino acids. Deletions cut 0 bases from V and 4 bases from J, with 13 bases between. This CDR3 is CASSQDLQVFYEQYF. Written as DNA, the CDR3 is TGCGCCAGCAGCCAAGATTTACAGGTCTTTTACGAGCAGTACTTC.

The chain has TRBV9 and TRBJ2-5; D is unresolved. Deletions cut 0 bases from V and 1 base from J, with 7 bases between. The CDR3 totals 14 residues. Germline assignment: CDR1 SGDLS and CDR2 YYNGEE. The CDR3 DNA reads TGTGCCAGCAGCGTAGTTCCATCCCAAGAGACCCAGTACTTC. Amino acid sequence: CASSVVPSQETQYF.

This CDR3 is CASSLQTFTGYTF. In DNA form, the CDR3 reads TGTGCCAGCAGCTTGCAGACATTCACTGGCTACACCTTC. The rearrangement uses TRBV5-8 and TRBJ1-2, with no clear D. Trimming cost V 1 base and J 7 bases, with 11 bases left between them. The CDR3 covers 13 residues. The germline V gene has CDR1 SGHTS and CDR2 YDEGEE.

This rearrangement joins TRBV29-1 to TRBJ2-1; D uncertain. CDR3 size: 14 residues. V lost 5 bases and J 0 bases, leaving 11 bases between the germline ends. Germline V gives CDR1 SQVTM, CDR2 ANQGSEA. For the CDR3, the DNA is TGCAGCGTTTGCCGGACCGTCTCCTACAATGAGCAGTTCTTC. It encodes CSVCRTVSYNEQFF.

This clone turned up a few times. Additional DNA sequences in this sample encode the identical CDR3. Here the CDR3 reads CASSGQNSNQPQHF. In DNA form, the CDR3 reads TGTGCCAGCAGTGGACAAAATAGCAATCAGCCCCAGCATTTT. The chain has TRBV6-1 and TRBJ1-5; D unclear. Per the germline V gene, CDR1 is MNHNS and CDR2 is SASEGT. The CDR3 is 14 residues long. The V end lost 4 bases, the J end lost 0 bases, and 7 bases lay between the germline ends.

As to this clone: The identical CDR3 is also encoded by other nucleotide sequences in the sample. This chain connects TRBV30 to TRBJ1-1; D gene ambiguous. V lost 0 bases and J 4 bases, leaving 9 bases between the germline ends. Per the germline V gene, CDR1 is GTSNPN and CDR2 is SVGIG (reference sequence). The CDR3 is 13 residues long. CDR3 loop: CAWSVGGGTEAFF. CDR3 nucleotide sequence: TGTGCCTGGAGTGTCGGAGGCGGCACTGAAGCTTTCTTT. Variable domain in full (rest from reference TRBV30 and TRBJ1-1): SQTIHQWPATLVQPVGSPLSLECTVEGTSNPNLYWYRQAAGRGLQLLFYSVGIGQISSEVPQNLSASRPQDRQFILSSKKLLLSDSGFYLCAWSVGGGTEAFFGQGTRLTVV.

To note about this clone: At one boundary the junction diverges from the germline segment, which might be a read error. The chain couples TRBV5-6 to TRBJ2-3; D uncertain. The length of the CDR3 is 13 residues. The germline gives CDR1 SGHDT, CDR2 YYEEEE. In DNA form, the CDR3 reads TGTGCCAGCAACTTGGTAGGCACAGATACGCAGTATTTT. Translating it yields CASNLVGTDTQYF.

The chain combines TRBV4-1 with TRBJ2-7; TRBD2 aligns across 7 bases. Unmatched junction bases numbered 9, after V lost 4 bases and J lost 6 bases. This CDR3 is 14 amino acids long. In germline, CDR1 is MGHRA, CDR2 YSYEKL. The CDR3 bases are TGCGCCAGCAGCCTACCCCTGGGGGAGGGCGAGCAGTACTTC. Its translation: CASSLPLGEGEQYF.

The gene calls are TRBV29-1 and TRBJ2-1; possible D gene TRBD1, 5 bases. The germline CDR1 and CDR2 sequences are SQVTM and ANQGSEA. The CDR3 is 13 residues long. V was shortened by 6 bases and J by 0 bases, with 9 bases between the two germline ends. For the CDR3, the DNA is TGCAGCGTCATTGACAGCTCCTACAATGAGCAGTTCTTC. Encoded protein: CSVIDSSYNEQFF.